The 24 T cell receptor beta chains reported below all come from one sample, sequenced in a study of blood T cell repertoires in COVID-19. Generated by immunoSEQ multiplex PCR, the TCRdb table keeps only in-frame clones and is missing some. The sample shows 100,000 to 150,000 clones, under 85% of them seen only once. The sequencing sample was made of peripheral blood. Receptors originate from an older woman with acute or convalescent COVID-19.

This rearrangement joins TRBV4-2 to TRBJ1-2; 7 bases map to TRBD1. The J segment lost 2 bases and the V segment lost 0 bases, leaving 6 bases of the junction unmatched. The CDR3 length is 16 residues. The germline gives CDR1 LGHNA, CDR2 YNFKEQ. DNA of the CDR3: TGTGCCAGCAGCCAAGACGGAGGGGGCTGGAACTATGGCTACACCTTC. This gives the protein CASSQDGGGWNYGYTF.

This clone was detected ten times or more. The gene calls are TRBV7-8 and TRBJ1-6, with 9 nucleotides matching TRBD1. The length of the CDR3 is 15 residues. CDR1 SGHVS and CDR2 FQNEAQ come from the germline V gene. With 0 bases clipped from V and 9 bases from J, the junction kept 3 bases outside the gene matches. CDR3 sequence reads: CASSLAGQGSSPLHF. The CDR3 DNA sequence: TGTGCCAGCAGCTTAGCGGGACAGGGCAGTTCACCCCTCCACTTT.

The chain links TRBV15 to TRBJ1-2; D call uncertain. Per the germline V gene, CDR1 is LNHNV and CDR2 is YYDKDF (reference sequence). CDR3 size: 15 residues. With 3 bases removed from V and 9 bases from J, the gap between germline ends came to 20 bases. The CDR3 DNA reads as TGTGCCACCAGCAGGGGCTATGGGGAGAGGAGCAGCTACACCTTC. Amino acids: CATSRGYGERSSYTF.

Note on this clone: Other DNA sequences in this specimen translate into the identical CDR3. This chain connects TRBV7-3 to TRBJ2-2; perhaps TRBD1 as D (5 bases). The germline gives CDR1 SGHTA, CDR2 FQGTGA. The CDR3 consists of 13 residues. V was trimmed by 5 bases and J by 4 bases, leaving 8 bases between them. The chain's CDR3 is CASSPQGTGELFF. CDR3 coding DNA: TGTGCCAGCAGCCCCCAGGGCACCGGGGAGCTGTTTTTT.

Details on this clone: The sample holds other DNA sequences that translate to the same CDR3. This sequence joins TRBV9 and TRBJ2-1; the D is unclear. The V gene's germline CDR1 is SGDLS and CDR2 YYNGEE. This CDR3 contains 11 residues. V was shortened by 0 bases and J by 8 bases, with 3 bases between the two germline ends. This chain's CDR3 is CASSVGHEQFF. The DNA of the CDR3 is TGTGCCAGCAGCGTAGGGCATGAGCAGTTCTTC.

The chain combines TRBV15 with TRBJ2-7; D is possibly TRBD1 (6 bases). This CDR3 contains 12 residues. V lost 2 bases and J lost 5, with 7 bases in between. Germline CDR1 reads LNHNV; CDR2 reads YYDKDF (reference sequence). CDR3 DNA sequence: TGTGCCACCAGCAGACAGGGGAACGAGCAGTACTTC. Translated, it gives CATSRQGNEQYF.

The chain has TRBV12-3 or TRBV12-4 and TRBJ2-4, with a possible D match to TRBD2 (6 bases). This CDR3 is built from 13 residues. Trimming shortened V by 7 bases and J by 7 bases, and 14 bases separated the two germline ends. The chain's CDR3 is CASKGGGRNIQYF. Written as DNA, the CDR3 is TGTGCCAGCAAAGGTGGGGGGAGGAACATTCAGTACTTC.

The V and J genes are TRBV24-1 and TRBJ1-5; no reliable D call. Germline V gives CDR1 KGHDR, CDR2 SFDVKD. V lost 1 base, J lost 4 bases, and 13 bases lay in between. There are 16 residues in the CDR3. The DNA for the CDR3 is TGTGCCACCAGTGATTTTCCCACCCCGCAGAATCAGCCCCAGCATTTT. Protein: CATSDFPTPQNQPQHF.

This chain connects TRBV2 to TRBJ2-2, with 8 nucleotides matching TRBD1. Germline assignment: CDR1 SNHLY and CDR2 FYNNEI. The CDR3 has 16 amino acids. The J segment lost 3 bases and the V segment lost 1 base, leaving 4 bases of the junction unmatched. The CDR3 sequence: CASSEETGADTGELFF. CDR3 bases: TGTGCCAGCAGTGAAGAGACAGGGGCTGACACCGGGGAGCTGTTTTTT. Supplemented by reference TRBV2 and TRBJ2-2, the full variable domain reads EPEVTQTPSHQVTQMGQEVILRCVPISNHLYFYWYRQILGQKVEFLVSFYNNEISEKSEIFDDQFSVERPDGSNFTLKIRSTKLEDSAMYFCASSEETGADTGELFFGEGSRLTVL.

This sequence joins TRBV28 and TRBJ1-5, with 10 positions matching TRBD1. Germline CDR1 and CDR2: MDHEN and SYDVKM. The CDR3 is 16 amino acids. V dropped 6 bases and J dropped 2; count of bases not matched to a gene: 7. The DNA of the CDR3 is TGTGCCAGCAGGTCGACAGGGGGCGCGGGCAATCAGCCCCAGCATTTT. As protein: CASRSTGGAGNQPQHF.

The rearrangement uses TRBV5-6 and TRBJ1-5, with D tentatively TRBD1 (6 bases). V was shortened by 4 bases and J by 8 bases, with 16 bases between the two germline ends. Germline CDR1 and CDR2: SGHDT and YYEEEE. The CDR3 is 14 residues long. The CDR3 loop is CASSQSGTTKPQHF. The CDR3 DNA sequence: TGTGCCAGCAGCCAAAGCGGGACAACGAAGCCCCAGCATTTT.

This chain links TRBV5-5 with TRBJ1-2; D unclear. The CDR3 covers 15 residues. The germline V gene has CDR1 SGHKS and CDR2 YYEKEE (reference sequence). V was trimmed by 0 bases and J by 6 bases, leaving 15 bases between them. CDR3 amino acids: CASSLASGVSHGYTF. In DNA, the CDR3 is TGTGCCAGCAGCTTGGCGTCCGGGGTTTCCCATGGCTACACCTTC.

This clone was seen a handful of times. The V gene is TRBV5-6, the J gene TRBJ1-1, with D possibly matching TRBD1 (5 bases). Germline V lookup: CDR1 SGHDT, CDR2 YYEEEE. Trimming removed 3 bases from V and 11 bases from J, with 23 bases in between. CDR3 length: 15 residues. The CDR3 bases are TGTGCCAGCAGCTCCCGTCGGCAGGGCGGCCTTGGGGCTTTCTTT. Protein: CASSSRRQGGLGAFF.

For this clone: The same CDR3 is also encoded by other DNA sequences in this sample. This chain links TRBV12-3 or TRBV12-4 with TRBJ2-5; TRBD2 matches at 7 bases. J gave up 5 bases and V 5 bases, and 2 bases lay outside the gene matches. CDR3 length equals 12 residues. The CDR3 sequence: CASSPAGETQYF. The CDR3 region has the DNA TGTGCCAGCAGTCCAGCGGGGGAGACCCAGTACTTC.

The chain recombines TRBV11-2 with TRBJ1-1; a possible D gene is TRBD1 (5 bases). The CDR3 is 14 residues long. Germline CDR1 and CDR2: SGHAT and FQNNGV. V lost 0 bases and J 5 bases, leaving 10 bases between the germline ends. CDR3 in DNA: TGTGCCAGCAGCTTAGACAGGGTGGGGACTGAAGCTTTCTTT. Its translation is CASSLDRVGTEAFF.

The chain joins TRBV9 to TRBJ1-2; 9 nucleotides match TRBD1. The V gene end was trimmed by 4 bases and the J gene end by 6 bases; junction bases not matched to a gene: 10. Germline CDR1 is SGDLS and CDR2 is YYNGEE. The length of the CDR3 is 15 residues. CDR3 nucleotides: TGTGCCAGCAGCCCGGGGGACAGGGCGTGGGATGGCTACACCTTC. It codes for CASSPGDRAWDGYTF.

This chain links TRBV28 with TRBJ1-2, with D possibly being TRBD1 (5 bases). The CDR3 is 14 amino acids. Trimming pared 2 bases from V and 0 bases from J, leaving 7 bases between. Per the germline V gene, CDR1 is MDHEN and CDR2 is SYDVKM. The CDR3: CASSLQGPNYGYTF. For the CDR3, the DNA is TGTGCCAGCAGTTTACAGGGCCCTAACTATGGCTACACCTTC.

The table lists this clone with a few counts. CDR3 DNA sequence: TGTGCCAGCAGCTCTGAAACAGGGACCCAAGGGGAGGGCACTGAAGCTTTCTTT. It yields the protein CASSSETGTQGEGTEAFF. This chain uses TRBV13 with TRBJ1-1; D is possibly TRBD1 (6 bases). V was cut by 4 bases and J by 4 bases, with 25 bases left in between. The CDR3 covers 18 residues. Per germline, CDR1 PRHDT and CDR2 FYEKMQ (reference sequence).

The V call is TRBV30, the J call TRBJ1-1; 10 positions agree with TRBD1. J was trimmed by 5 bases and V by 3 bases; bases with no gene match: 9. The CDR3 spans 15 residues. Germline V gene sequence: CDR1 GTSNPN, CDR2 SVGIG (reference sequence). The CDR3, as DNA: TGTGCCTGGAGGACCGGACAGGGGGTAAAGACTGAAGCTTTCTTT. Encoded protein: CAWRTGQGVKTEAFF.

This rearrangement joins TRBV12-3 or TRBV12-4 to TRBJ2-5, with D perhaps TRBD2 (5 bases). The CDR3 loop spans 13 amino acids. The V end was cut by 6 bases, the J end by 5 bases, with 13 bases between. The CDR3 is CASSNGLRETQYF. The CDR3 DNA follows: TGTGCCAGCAGCAACGGACTCCGGGAGACCCAGTACTTC.

The chain uses TRBV18 and TRBJ1-2; tentative D call: TRBD1 (5 bases). Trimming pared 5 bases from V and 4 bases from J, leaving 14 bases between. Germline CDR1 is KGHSH and CDR2 is LQKENI. This CDR3 is built from 14 residues. The chain's CDR3 is CASSGSNGGYGYTF. CDR3 DNA: TGTGCCAGCTCAGGGTCTAACGGGGGCTATGGCTACACCTTC.

V is TRBV29-1 and J is TRBJ1-3, with a tentative D call TRBD1 (5 bases). CDR3 length: 13 residues. V lost 3 bases, J lost 2 bases, and 8 bases lay in between. Germline V CDR1 and CDR2: SQVTM, ANQGSEA. The CDR3 DNA follows: TGCAGCGTTGATGTGGGGCCTGGAAACACCATATATTTT. Protein sequence: CSVDVGPGNTIYF.

This clone came up once. V usage is TRBV18 and J usage is TRBJ1-2; TRBD1 aligns across 7 bases. V lost 2 bases to trimming and J lost 4 bases; unmatched junction nucleotides: 4. This CDR3 is built from 14 residues. Germline assignment: CDR1 KGHSH and CDR2 LQKENI. The CDR3 is CASSPTGETYGYTF. In nucleotides, the CDR3 is TGTGCCAGCTCACCAACAGGGGAGACCTATGGCTACACCTTC. Complete variable domain (other parts from reference TRBV18 and TRBJ1-2): NAGVMQNPRHLVRRRGQEARLRCSPMKGHSHVYWYRQLPEEGLKFMVYLQKENIIDESGMPKERFSAEFPKEGPSILRIQQVVRGDSAAYFCASSPTGETYGYTFGSGTRLTVV.

The CDR3 region is CASSPGTTADTQYF. The CDR3 DNA reads as TGTGCCAGCAGCCCCGGGACTACTGCAGATACGCAGTATTTT. The genes are TRBV3-1 (or the pseudogene TRBV3-2) and TRBJ2-3; 7 bases match TRBD2. Germline V gene lookup returns CDR1 LGHDT and CDR2 YNNKEL (reference sequence). J gave up 4 bases and V 4 bases, and 5 bases lay outside the gene matches. The CDR3 has 14 residues.